These T cell receptor beta chains were read from a single sample in a study of T cell responses to AZD1222 COVID-19 vaccine. The method was immunoSEQ multiplex PCR; TCRdb's version includes in-frame clones alone and lacks a portion of them. The profile shows some 150,000 clones, around 86% of them singletons. The input for sequencing was peripheral blood, taken 28 days after the second AZD1222 dose. The source of these receptors is an adult who received the AZD1222 COVID-19 vaccine. Both conserved end residues are trimmed from each CDR3. The order of the fields is V gene, J gene, CDR3 protein.

TRBV24-1	TRBJ2-7	ATSDPGQGAYEQY
TRBV7-2	TRBJ2-1	ASSASGTGSYNEQF
TRBV28	TRBJ1-5	ASSPPGGNQPQH
TRBV7-8	TRBJ1-2	ASSRSVDYGYT
TRBV6-2/TRBV6-3	TRBJ1-2	ASSLGRRGYT
TRBV5-1	TRBJ1-4	ASSFGSGSSEKLF
TRBV24-1	TRBJ2-1	ATSDPGPGAMDEQF
TRBV2	TRBJ1-2	ASSPDSVYGYT
TRBV4-2	TRBJ2-7	ASSQDLAVSYEQY
TRBV15	TRBJ2-3	ATSSLTSGSLVDTQY
TRBV4-3	TRBJ2-1	ASSETSGRAAYEEQF
TRBV15	TRBJ1-4	ATSRSRLREKLF
TRBV13	TRBJ1-1	ASSPSRGSTEAF
TRBV5-8	TRBJ1-4	ASSLGVDRGSNEKLF
TRBV5-1	TRBJ2-5	ASSPQVGETQY
TRBV7-8	TRBJ2-7	ASSLVAQEQY
TRBV19	TRBJ1-1	ASTYGQVAEAF
TRBV11-2	TRBJ2-1	ASSYRDEQF
TRBV19	TRBJ1-1	ASSIELRARGDTEAF
TRBV5-1	TRBJ2-5	ASSFSGTKETQY
TRBV12-1	TRBJ2-5	ASSPTGGETQY
TRBV7-8	TRBJ2-1	ASSQSERGDNEEQF
TRBV5-4	TRBJ2-7	ASSPSDLSSYEQY
TRBV27	TRBJ2-3	ASTPSGSRSDTQY
TRBV5-1	TRBJ1-1	ASSLVGTANTEAF
TRBV7-9	TRBJ1-1	ASSPLSGTGNTEAF
TRBV5-3	TRBJ2-6	ARSSTGLSGANVLT
TRBV6-5	TRBJ1-5	ASRSDRGTNQPQH
TRBV2	TRBJ1-5	ASSGGRASNQPQH
TRBV9	TRBJ1-1	ASSVGGPGLNTEAF
TRBV28	TRBJ2-1	ASSWLGGAQREQF
TRBV11-2	TRBJ2-7	ASSSRQGRYEQY
TRBV5-4	TRBJ1-2	ASSADRGTDGYT
TRBV27	TRBJ1-5	ASSLLGDSQPQH
TRBV24-1	TRBJ2-1	ATSDPAGTSGSSEQF
TRBV5-1	TRBJ1-2	ASSLGSYGYT
TRBV7-2	TRBJ2-1	ASSLRKGVNEQF
TRBV5-1	TRBJ2-3	ASSLAGSTDTQY
TRBV30	TRBJ2-6	AWSAQGDGANVLT
TRBV2	TRBJ1-2	ATAGEESNYGYT
TRBV7-9	TRBJ1-5	ASSLVPTGVHSNQPQH
TRBV4-3	TRBJ1-1	ASSQEVGSEAF
TRBV28	TRBJ1-5	ASSLSGQPQH